Following are 30 T cell receptor beta chains from one sample sequenced in a study of blood T cell repertoires in COVID-19. Generated by immunoSEQ multiplex PCR, the TCRdb table keeps only in-frame clones and is missing some. The sample consists of almost 350,000 clones, 88% of them appearing once. Sequenced sample: PBMCs or T cells enriched from blood (not recorded which). All receptors derive from a woman under 40 who had been exposed to COVID-19.

This chain's CDR3 is CASSLGASGLGEQFF. The CDR3 coding sequence is TGTGCCAGCAGCTTAGGTGCTAGCGGTTTGGGGGAGCAGTTCTTC. V usage is TRBV7-8 and J usage is TRBJ2-1; 7 bases map to TRBD2. Unmatched junction bases numbered 10, after V lost 1 base and J lost 10 bases. The V gene's germline CDR1 is SGHVS and CDR2 FQNEAQ. The CDR3 covers 15 residues. The complete variable domain, with remaining parts taken from reference TRBV7-8 and TRBJ2-1, reads GAGVSQSPRYKVAKRGQDVALRCDPISGHVSLFWYQQALGQGPEFLTYFQNEAQLDKSGLPSDRFFAERPEGSVSTLKIQRTQQEDSAVYLCASSLGASGLGEQFFGPGTRLTVL.

The chain uses TRBV7-9 and TRBJ2-7, with D perhaps matching TRBD2 (6 bases). Germline V CDR1 and CDR2: SEHNR, FQNEAQ (reference sequence). The CDR3 has 13 residues. Deletions cut 5 bases from V and 4 bases from J, with 12 bases between. CDR3 bases: TGTGCCAGCAGCGGGGAGGTATCGTACGAGCAGTACTTC. Protein product: CASSGEVSYEQYF. Filled out from reference TRBV7-9 and TRBJ2-7, the complete variable domain reads DTGVSQNPRHKITKRGQNVTFRCDPISEHNRLYWYRQTLGQGPEFLTYFQNEAQLEKSRLLSDRFSAERPKGSFSTLEIQRTEQGDSAMYLCASSGEVSYEQYFGPGTRLTVT.

The chain's CDR3 is CASSWGILADPYEQYF. CDR3 coding DNA: TGCGCCAGCAGCTGGGGGATTCTAGCGGACCCCTACGAGCAGTACTTC. J is TRBJ2-7 and V is TRBV5-1; 7 positions match TRBD2. The CDR3 contains 16 residues. Losses at the gene ends were 3 bases for V and 2 bases for J; bases not matched to a gene: 11. Germline-derived CDR1 and CDR2 are SGHRS and YFSETQ.

The V call is TRBV13, the J call TRBJ2-3, with TRBD2 matching over 10 bases. This CDR3 region has 16 residues. Looked up from germline, CDR1 is PRHDT and CDR2 is FYEKMQ (reference sequence). The trim removed 6 bases at V and 4 bases at J, leaving 10 bases unmatched. CDR3 sequence (DNA): TGTGCCAGCAGGCCCTGGACTAGCGGAGAGGCAGATACGCAGTATTTT. It encodes CASRPWTSGEADTQYF. Full variable domain (rest looked up from reference TRBV13 and TRBJ2-3): AAGVIQSPRHLIKEKRETATLKCYPIPRHDTVYWYQQGPGQDPQFLISFYEKMQSDKGSIPDRFSAQQFSDYHSELNMSSLELGDSALYFCASRPWTSGEADTQYFGPGTRLTVL.

The gene calls are TRBV5-1 and TRBJ2-3; the match to TRBD2 covers 10 bases. The CDR3 contains 19 residues. Germline loops: CDR1 SGHRS, CDR2 YFSETQ. V lost 7 bases and J lost 0; bases outside the gene matches: 17. The CDR3 bases are TGCGCCAGCGGTAACTCGGGGCTAGCGGGAGTTTGGAGCACAGATACGCAGTATTTT. It specifies CASGNSGLAGVWSTDTQYF.

The rearrangement links TRBV7-6 to TRBJ1-5, with TRBD1 matching over 8 bases. The length of the CDR3 is 15 residues. With V trimmed by 1 base and J by 4 bases, 3 bases remained unmatched. The germline V gene encodes CDR1 SGHVS and CDR2 FNYEAQ. CDR3 loop: CASSLGTGTNQPQHF. The CDR3 region has the DNA TGTGCCAGCAGCTTAGGGACAGGGACGAATCAGCCCCAGCATTTT. The whole variable domain, remainder taken from reference TRBV7-6 and TRBJ1-5, is GAGVSQSPRYKVTKRGQDVALRCDPISGHVSLYWYRQALGQGPEFLTYFNYEAQQDKSGLPNDRFSAERPEGSISTLTIQRTEQRDSAMYRCASSLGTGTNQPQHFGDGTRLSIL.

This clone was observed a few times. The rearrangement uses TRBV9 and TRBJ1-2, with D possibly being TRBD1 (6 bases). Germline CDR1 and CDR2: SGDLS and YYNGEE. This CDR3 is 14 amino acids long. V was shortened by 4 bases and J by 5 bases, with 15 bases between the two germline ends. The CDR3 here is CASSTTTGTYGYTF. In DNA, the CDR3 is TGTGCCAGCAGCACGACGACAGGAACTTATGGCTACACCTTC.

This clone was observed once. The V and J genes are TRBV29-1 and TRBJ2-7, with TRBD2 identical over 7 bases. The V and J ends lost 6 bases and 9 bases, in that order; junction bases with no gene match: 14. The CDR3 totals 13 residues. Germline-derived CDR1 and CDR2 are SQVTM and ANQGSEA. The CDR3 coding sequence is TGCAGCGTAACTAAGCGGGGAAGAGTGGGGCAGTACTTC. Amino acids: CSVTKRGRVGQYF.

The chain has TRBV5-4 and TRBJ2-7; D is perhaps TRBD1 (5 bases). The CDR3 covers 12 residues. CDR1 and CDR2 from the germline V gene are SGHNT and YYREEE (reference sequence). The ends were cut back, 0 bases at V and 6 bases at J, with 7 bases in the middle. The CDR3 bases are TGTGCCAGCAGCTTGGGCAGGGCCGAGCAGTACTTC. Protein product: CASSLGRAEQYF.

V usage is TRBV10-3 and J usage is TRBJ2-7, with 8 positions matching TRBD1. This CDR3 region has 14 residues. J was trimmed by 2 bases and V by 10 bases; bases with no gene match: 10. Germline assignment: CDR1 ENHRY and CDR2 SYGVKD. The CDR3 region is CATQPGTGPYEQYF. CDR3 DNA sequence: TGTGCCACACAACCGGGGACAGGACCCTACGAGCAGTACTTC.

The rearrangement uses TRBV5-1 and TRBJ2-7; TRBD1 matches 8 bases. Germline V lookup: CDR1 SGHRS, CDR2 YFSETQ. V was clipped by 0 bases and J by 2 bases; unmatched bases: 7. The CDR3 length is 16 residues. The CDR3 DNA is TGCGCCAGCAGCTTGGCCGTGGTGACAGGGGCCTACGAGCAGTACTTC. Translation gives CASSLAVVTGAYEQYF.

The chain is built from TRBV18 and TRBJ1-2; 8 nucleotides line up with TRBD1. V gave up 5 bases and J gave up 2 bases; unmatched junction bases: 7. Per germline, CDR1 KGHSH and CDR2 LQKENI. This CDR3 is built from 15 residues. The CDR3 sequence is CASSAGQGGNYGYTF. CDR3 nucleotides: TGTGCCAGCTCAGCCGGACAGGGCGGAAACTATGGCTACACCTTC.

The genes are TRBV7-3 and TRBJ2-3, with 14 positions matching TRBD2. This CDR3 is built from 17 residues. From germline, CDR1 is SGHTA and CDR2 FQGTGA. The J segment lost 6 bases and the V segment lost 1 base, leaving 6 bases of the junction unmatched. CDR3 DNA: TGTGCCAGCAGCTTAAATCCGGGACTAGCGGGAGCGGATACGCAGTATTTT. Translated, it gives CASSLNPGLAGADTQYF.

The V and J genes are TRBV7-2 and TRBJ1-5; TRBD1 is a possible D gene (5 bases). Germline V gives CDR1 SGHTA, CDR2 FQGNSA. V was trimmed by 1 base and J by 4 bases, leaving 11 bases between them. The CDR3 loop spans 15 amino acids. DNA for the CDR3: TGTGCCAGCAGCTTAGAGCAGGGATCAAATCAGCCCCAGCATTTT. Amino acids: CASSLEQGSNQPQHF.

This chain links TRBV15 with TRBJ2-4; TRBD1 matches 7 bases. Germline V gene data show CDR1 as LNHNV and CDR2 as YYDKDF (reference sequence). The CDR3 has 15 amino acids. The trim removed 0 bases at V and 8 bases at J, leaving 7 bases unmatched. CDR3 bases: TGTGCCACCAGCAGAGATATCCAGGGGGTGGACATTCAGTACTTC. This encodes CATSRDIQGVDIQYF.

The chain employs TRBV28 and TRBJ1-5; the D is unclear. The CDR3 runs 14 residues. Looked up from germline, CDR1 is MDHEN and CDR2 is SYDVKM. V lost 8 bases to trimming and J lost 1 base, with 12 bases between them. This chain's CDR3 is CASGTGGSNQPQHF. The CDR3 region has the DNA TGTGCCAGCGGAACCGGCGGAAGCAATCAGCCCCAGCATTTT.

The J gene is TRBJ2-7, the V gene TRBV10-3, with D hard to call. The CDR3 extends over 13 amino acids. Trimming left V 4 bases short and J 0 bases short, with 7 bases between. Germline assignment: CDR1 ENHRY and CDR2 SYGVKD. This chain's CDR3 is CAISGDNSYEQYF. CDR3 nucleotide sequence: TGTGCCATCAGTGGCGACAACTCCTACGAGCAGTACTTC.

The chain uses TRBV19 and TRBJ2-4; TRBD1 might be the D (5 bases). CDR1 LNHDA and CDR2 SQIVND come from the germline V gene (reference sequence). This CDR3 contains 14 residues. Deletions cut 7 bases from V and 3 bases from J, with 13 bases between. The CDR3 is CASTQGRNKNIQYF. In DNA form, the CDR3 reads TGTGCCAGTACGCAGGGTCGCAACAAAAACATTCAGTACTTC. Using reference TRBV19 and TRBJ2-4 for the parts outside the CDR3, the full variable domain is DGGITQSPKYLFRKEGQNVTLSCEQNLNHDAMYWYRQDPGQGLRLIYYSQIVNDFQKGDIAEGYSVSREKKESFPLTVTSAQKNPTAFYLCASTQGRNKNIQYFGAGTRLSVL.

The gene calls are TRBV7-8 and TRBJ1-1; D is perhaps TRBD1 (6 bases). Germline CDR1 SGHVS, CDR2 FQNEAQ. Trimming pared 5 bases from V and 3 bases from J, leaving 22 bases between. The CDR3 is 17 residues long. The CDR3 here is CASSLGRIQGRDTEAFF. The CDR3 nucleotides read TGTGCCAGCAGCCTTGGCCGGATACAGGGTCGGGACACTGAAGCTTTCTTT. The entire variable domain, with the rest obtained from reference TRBV7-8 and TRBJ1-1, is as follows: GAGVSQSPRYKVAKRGQDVALRCDPISGHVSLFWYQQALGQGPEFLTYFQNEAQLDKSGLPSDRFFAERPEGSVSTLKIQRTQQEDSAVYLCASSLGRIQGRDTEAFFGQGTRLTVV.

The chain links TRBV4-2 to TRBJ2-1; possibly TRBD2 for D (6 bases). The ends were cut back, 8 bases at V and 2 bases at J, with 13 bases in the middle. This CDR3 has 14 residues. Germline V gives CDR1 LGHNA, CDR2 YNFKEQ. This CDR3 is CASSRETTYNEQFF. DNA for the CDR3: TGTGCCAGCTCCCGGGAGACCACCTACAATGAGCAGTTCTTC.

The chain uses TRBV5-1 and TRBJ2-5; 8 bases match TRBD1. Looked up from germline, CDR1 is SGHRS and CDR2 is YFSETQ. The CDR3 length is 14 residues. V was clipped by 0 bases and J by 5 bases; unmatched bases: 3. The CDR3 protein is CASSLGTGRETQYF. DNA of the CDR3: TGCGCCAGCAGCTTGGGGACAGGGCGGGAGACCCAGTACTTC.

This clone was seen only a few times. The chain uses TRBV3-1 (or the pseudogene TRBV3-2) and TRBJ2-7, with TRBD2 matching 8 bases. Trimming at V came to 4 bases and at J to 0 bases, leaving 8 bases not matched to a gene. CDR1 is LGHDT and CDR2 is YNNKEL in the germline V gene (reference sequence). This CDR3 has 16 amino acids. The CDR3 region is CASSLYGLAFSYEQYF. In nucleotides, the CDR3 is TGTGCCAGCAGCCTCTACGGACTAGCTTTCTCCTACGAGCAGTACTTC.

V usage is TRBV7-3 and J usage is TRBJ2-3; 9 bases match TRBD2. The V and J ends lost 3 bases and 0 bases, in that order; junction bases with no gene match: 4. From germline, CDR1 is SGHTA and CDR2 FQGTGA. The CDR3 spans 16 residues. The CDR3 loop is CASSFLTSGSTDTQYF. CDR3 DNA sequence: TGTGCCAGCAGCTTCTTGACTAGCGGAAGCACAGATACGCAGTATTTT.

The gene calls are TRBV27 and TRBJ2-2; D unresolved. CDR1 is MNHEY, CDR2 SMNVEV, per germline (reference sequence). CDR3 length: 16 amino acids. V lost 2 bases to trimming and J lost 3 bases, with 13 bases between them. In nucleotides, the CDR3 is TGTGCCAGCAGTTTAGAGGCCACCCTTGACACCGGGGAGCTGTTTTTT. This encodes CASSLEATLDTGELFF.

The gene calls are TRBV7-3 and TRBJ2-7; 8 positions agree with TRBD2. This CDR3 is 15 amino acids long. V was clipped by 0 bases and J by 5 bases; unmatched bases: 6. Germline CDR1 SGHTA, CDR2 FQGTGA. Written as DNA, the CDR3 is TGTGCCAGCAGCTTAACCGGGACTAGGAGAGACGAGCAGTACTTC. This gives the protein CASSLTGTRRDEQYF.

Comment on this clone: The same CDR3 is also encoded by other DNA sequences in this sample. This rearrangement joins TRBV30 to TRBJ1-3; no clear D gene. This CDR3 contains 11 residues. Deletions cut 2 bases from V and 8 bases from J, with 7 bases between. From germline, CDR1 is GTSNPN and CDR2 SVGIG (reference sequence). The CDR3 DNA sequence: TGTGCCTGGAGTTCCAGTGACACCATATATTTT. Translated, it gives CAWSSSDTIYF. Drawing the rest from reference TRBV30 and TRBJ1-3, the complete variable domain is SQTIHQWPATLVQPVGSPLSLECTVEGTSNPNLYWYRQAAGRGLQLLFYSVGIGQISSEVPQNLSASRPQDRQFILSSKKLLLSDSGFYLCAWSSSDTIYFGEGSWLTVV.

V is TRBV7-6 and J is TRBJ2-2; 9 bases align to TRBD1. The length of the CDR3 is 16 residues. Looked up from germline, CDR1 is SGHVS and CDR2 is FNYEAQ. V trimming: 5 bases; J trimming: 4 bases; junction bases outside the gene matches: 8. The CDR3 protein is CASSIQGATGTGELFF. The CDR3 coding sequence is TGTGCCAGCAGCATACAGGGGGCTACGGGCACCGGGGAGCTGTTTTTT. The full variable domain, rest sourced from reference TRBV7-6 and TRBJ2-2, is GAGVSQSPRYKVTKRGQDVALRCDPISGHVSLYWYRQALGQGPEFLTYFNYEAQQDKSGLPNDRFSAERPEGSISTLTIQRTEQRDSAMYRCASSIQGATGTGELFFGEGSRLTVL.

The chain recombines TRBV9 with TRBJ2-1, with TRBD2 matching over 13 bases. The CDR3 is 15 residues long. V lost 3 bases and J lost 10; bases outside the gene matches: 7. Per the germline V gene, CDR1 is SGDLS and CDR2 is YYNGEE. The CDR3 DNA is TGTGCCAGCAGCGCCGGACTAGCGGGAGCTAGGGAGCAGTTCTTC. It yields the protein CASSAGLAGAREQFF.

The rearrangement uses TRBV9 and TRBJ1-6; 8 bases fit TRBD1. The CDR3 extends over 17 amino acids. The V segment lost 4 bases and the J segment 5 bases; nucleotides outside the gene matches: 11. Germline V lookup: CDR1 SGDLS, CDR2 YYNGEE. CDR3 DNA sequence: TGTGCCAGCAGCCCCTCGGGGACAGGAAGAAATAATTCACCCCTCCACTTT. It is translated as CASSPSGTGRNNSPLHF.

The chain combines TRBV30 with TRBJ1-1, with 9 bases matching TRBD1. The CDR3 is 14 residues long. From germline, CDR1 is GTSNPN and CDR2 SVGIG (reference sequence). Trimming cost V 3 bases and J 4 bases; bases outside gene matches: 6. CDR3 sequence reads: CAWRRQGDPTEAFF. CDR3 DNA: TGTGCCTGGAGAAGACAGGGGGACCCCACTGAAGCTTTCTTT.